This T cell receptor beta chain emerged from a study of CD4 T cells in relation to SARS-CoV-2 and coronaviruses. The V gene lost 10 bases and the J gene lost 2 bases, with 11 bases spanning the gap. The CDR3 totals 12 residues. Per the germline V gene, CDR1 is MDHEN and CDR2 is SYDVKM. Assay: immunoSEQ multiplex PCR; the TCRdb copy retains only in-frame clones and omits some. The sample yields about 65,000 clones, around 86% seen once. Unexposed donor CD4+ T cells date from 2011-2018, before the COVID-19 pandemic. This receptor was obtained from a human donor in good health. The gene calls are TRBV28 and TRBJ1-2; unclear D gene. The sample comprised memory CD4+ T cells from PBMCs. CDR3 in DNA: TGTGCCACTTGGACGGAGAACTATGGCTACACCTTC. Translated, it gives CATWTENYGYTF.